The rows below give T cell receptor beta chains drawn from one sample of a study of blood T cell repertoires in COVID-19. Clones were sequenced by immunoSEQ multiplex PCR, and TCRdb holds only the in-frame ones, with some missing. The table has 400,000 to 450,000 clones, around 91% seen once. Input material: PBMCs or T cells enriched from blood (not recorded which). Every receptor here comes from a man aged 25-45 years who had recovered from COVID-19. The CDR3 runs from the conserved cysteine through the conserved F or W. Each record gives: D gene, J gene, clone size, V gene, CDR3 protein, CDR3 DNA. A D gene is named only where the DNA matches it firmly. Size tells how often a clone was seen (once, few, many) or the class of an expanded clone, and some rows leave it out.

>.|TRBJ1-2|.|TRBV5-1
CASSLEGEGGGYTF
TGCGCCAGCAGCTTGGAGGGGGAAGGAGGTGGCTACACCTTC
>.|TRBJ1-1|.|TRBV10-3
CAISELGQQNTEAFF
TGTGCCATCAGTGAGTTAGGACAGCAGAACACTGAAGCTTTCTTT
>TRBD1|TRBJ1-2|.|TRBV28
CASKAGGGPGYGYTF
TGTGCCAGCAAGGCAGGGGGCGGTCCGGGTTATGGCTACACCTTC
>.|TRBJ1-4|.|TRBV30
CAWSGTGGSYEKLFF
TGTGCCTGGAGTGGGACCGGCGGGTCTTATGAAAAACTGTTTTTT
>TRBD2|TRBJ2-1|.|TRBV2
CASSETSGGEQFF
TGTGCCAGCAGTGAGACTAGCGGCGGCGAGCAGTTCTTC
>.|TRBJ1-1|.|TRBV5-1
CASSGGRAEAFF
TGCGCCAGCAGCGGGGGGAGAGCTGAAGCTTTCTTT
>.|TRBJ2-7|.|TRBV3-1/TRBV3-2
CASSQRRDYEQYF
TGTGCCAGCAGCCAACGGCGGGACTACGAGCAGTACTTC
>TRBD1|TRBJ1-1|.|TRBV3-1/TRBV3-2
CASRGQGAAEAFF
TGTGCCAGCAGGGGACAGGGGGCCGCTGAAGCTTTCTTT
>.|TRBJ1-5|.|TRBV7-9
CASTPGLGRPQHF
TGTGCCAGCACCCCAGGGCTCGGGCGGCCCCAGCATTTT
>TRBD2|TRBJ2-7|.|TRBV25-1
CASSESGSLSYEQYF
TGTGCCAGCAGTGAAAGCGGGAGCCTCTCCTACGAGCAGTACTTC
>TRBD1|TRBJ2-7|.|TRBV28
CASRSTGPYEQYF
TGTGCCAGCAGGTCGACAGGGCCCTACGAGCAGTACTTC
>.|TRBJ1-6|.|TRBV4-1
CASSPNNSPLHF
TGCGCCAGCAGTCCAAATAATTCACCCCTCCACTTT
>.|TRBJ1-5|.|TRBV28
CASSLGFRDDQPQHF
TGTGCCAGCAGTTTGGGATTCAGGGATGATCAGCCCCAGCATTTT
>TRBD1|TRBJ1-4|.|TRBV5-4
CASSLSGQGGEKLFF
TGTGCCAGCAGCTTGTCGGGACAGGGTGGTGAAAAACTGTTTTTT
>TRBD1|TRBJ2-7|.|TRBV12-5
CASGRVRDRSYEQYF
TGTGCTAGTGGTCGAGTCCGGGACAGATCCTACGAGCAGTACTTC
>.|TRBJ2-2|.|TRBV4-1
CASSQDVRTGELFF
TGCGCCAGCAGCCAAGATGTGCGGACCGGGGAGCTGTTTTTT
>TRBD2|TRBJ2-2|.|TRBV5-5
CASSLAGGLTGELFF
TGTGCCAGCAGCTTAGCGGGAGGGCTTACCGGGGAGCTGTTTTTT
>TRBD1|TRBJ1-4|once|TRBV4-1
CASSQGPQGTGKLFF
TGCGCCAGCAGCCAAGGTCCACAGGGGACCGGAAAACTGTTTTTT
>TRBD1|TRBJ1-2|.|TRBV9
CASSALRTGGGYGYTF
TGTGCCAGCAGCGCCTTACGGACAGGGGGTGGCTATGGCTACACCTTC
>TRBD2|TRBJ2-1|.|TRBV18
CASSPLAGGWNEQFF
TGTGCCAGCTCACCTCTAGCGGGAGGTTGGAATGAGCAGTTCTTC
>.|TRBJ2-7|.|TRBV2
CASSAGLYNYEQYF
TGTGCCAGCAGTGCAGGACTCTACAACTACGAGCAGTACTTC
>.|TRBJ2-2|.|TRBV3-1/TRBV3-2
CASSDRAGEAGELFF
TGTGCCAGCAGCGACCGGGCCGGGGAGGCTGGGGAGCTGTTTTTT
>.|TRBJ2-2|.|TRBV27
CASSSDSGRIRSGELFF
TGTGCCAGCAGTTCCGACTCCGGGAGAATAAGGTCCGGGGAGCTGTTTTTT
>.|TRBJ1-2|.|TRBV5-8
CASSLLEGGGYTF
TGTGCCAGCAGCTTGCTCGAAGGGGGTGGCTACACCTTC
>.|TRBJ2-2|.|TRBV4-2
CASGVAGELFF
TGTGCCAGCGGAGTAGCCGGGGAGCTGTTTTTT
>.|TRBJ1-2|.|TRBV5-1
CASSLTQPEGYGYTF
TGCGCCAGCAGCTTGACCCAGCCCGAGGGCTATGGCTACACCTTC
>TRBD1|TRBJ2-1|.|TRBV19
CASNSGTGGFYNEQFF
TGTGCCAGTAACTCCGGGACAGGGGGGTTCTACAATGAGCAGTTCTTC
>TRBD2|TRBJ2-1|.|TRBV4-1
CASSPPLAGGRNEQFF
TGCGCCAGCAGCCCACCTCTCGCGGGAGGACGCAATGAGCAGTTCTTC
>.|TRBJ1-5|once|TRBV30
CAWSKGVQPQHF
TGTGCCTGGAGCAAGGGGGTTCAGCCCCAGCATTTT
>.|TRBJ2-7|few|TRBV5-6
CASRARGEQYF
TGTGCCAGCAGGGCACGGGGGGAGCAGTACTTC
>.|TRBJ1-2|.|TRBV6-5
CASTERGMGGYTF
TGTGCCAGCACCGAAAGAGGGATGGGTGGCTACACCTTC
>.|TRBJ1-1|.|TRBV12-3/TRBV12-4
CASSVTANTEAFF
TGTGCCAGCAGCGTGACTGCCAACACTGAAGCTTTCTTT
>.|TRBJ1-5|.|TRBV2
CASGRVDSNQPQHF
TGTGCCTCCGGGAGGGTAGATAGCAATCAGCCCCAGCATTTT
>.|TRBJ1-1|.|TRBV23-1
CASSQLGGRGFF
TGCGCCAGCAGTCAATTAGGGGGACGAGGCTTCTTT
>.|TRBJ2-5|.|TRBV10-3
CAISLGVEETQYF
TGTGCCATCAGTTTGGGAGTGGAAGAGACCCAGTACTTC
>.|TRBJ2-7|.|TRBV6-5
CASSYSAGLGDEQYF
TGTGCCAGCAGTTACTCGGCCGGGTTGGGTGACGAGCAGTACTTC
>.|TRBJ1-1|.|TRBV5-6
CASKRNENTEAFF
TGTGCCAGCAAGAGAAACGAGAACACTGAAGCTTTCTTT
>TRBD2|TRBJ2-1|.|TRBV24-1
CATSDRVGGGRVDEQFF
TGTGCCACCAGTGACCGGGTTGGTGGCGGGAGGGTGGATGAGCAGTTCTTC
>TRBD2|TRBJ2-7|once|TRBV30
CALTAGGAYEQYF
TGTGCCTTGACAGCGGGAGGGGCCTACGAGCAGTACTTC
>.|TRBJ2-7|.|TRBV9
CASSVEDSTYEQYF
TGTGCCAGCAGCGTAGAGGACAGTACCTACGAGCAGTACTTC
>.|TRBJ2-2|.|TRBV5-1
CASSLGQVNTGELFF
TGCGCCAGCAGCTTGGGCCAGGTGAACACCGGGGAGCTGTTTTTT
>TRBD1|TRBJ2-1|.|TRBV4-2
CASSPRTGFNEQFF
TGTGCCAGCAGCCCACGGACAGGGTTCAATGAGCAGTTCTTC
>TRBD1|TRBJ2-5|.|TRBV5-1
CASSSGTGSQETQYF
TGCGCCAGCAGCTCAGGGACAGGGTCCCAAGAGACCCAGTACTTC
>TRBD1|TRBJ1-1|.|TRBV18
CASSPPGQAVIGTEAFF
TGTGCCAGCTCACCACCGGGACAGGCCGTGATAGGGACTGAAGCTTTCTTT
>TRBD1|TRBJ1-6|.|TRBV7-9
CASSLGDARGNSPLHF
TGTGCCAGCAGCTTAGGGGACGCCAGGGGGAATTCACCCCTCCACTTT
>.|TRBJ1-1|.|TRBV5-5
CASSLPGGTEAFF
TGTGCCAGCAGCCTGCCCGGGGGCACTGAAGCTTTCTTT
>TRBD1|TRBJ1-2|.|TRBV5-4
CASSSAGTAGGYGYTF
TGTGCCAGCAGCTCGGCCGGGACAGCAGGGGGATATGGCTACACCTTC
>.|TRBJ1-3|.|TRBV5-1
CASSWDSGMVGNTIYF
TGCGCCAGCAGCTGGGATTCAGGGATGGTTGGAAACACCATATATTTT
>TRBD2|TRBJ2-1|once|TRBV14
CASSQTSVPYNEQFF
TGTGCCAGCAGCCAAACTAGCGTACCCTACAATGAGCAGTTCTTC
>.|TRBJ2-7|.|TRBV28
CATFASYEQYF
TGTGCCACCTTTGCGTCCTACGAGCAGTACTTC
>TRBD2|TRBJ2-1|.|TRBV13
CASSLEFKITGMTSGRINEQFF
TGTGCCAGCAGCTTAGAATTTAAAATTACGGGAATGACTAGCGGGAGAATCAATGAGCAGTTCTTC
>.|TRBJ1-5|.|TRBV15
CATSRDHIGGNQPQHF
TGTGCCACCAGCAGAGATCATATCGGGGGCAATCAGCCCCAGCATTTT
>.|TRBJ2-7|.|TRBV5-1
CASSGDKEQYF
TGCGCCAGCTCCGGTGATAAGGAGCAGTACTTC
>.|TRBJ1-6|.|TRBV4-1
CASSQETGNSPLHF
TGCGCCAGCAGCCAAGAGACGGGTAATTCACCCCTCCACTTT
>TRBD1|TRBJ2-1|.|TRBV7-9
CASSTRTGTNEQFF
TGTGCCAGCAGCACAAGGACAGGCACCAATGAGCAGTTCTTC